This T cell receptor beta chain was found in a study of cytomegalovirus exposure and HLA in healthy donors. This CDR3 contains 14 residues. Trimming left V 6 bases short and J 0 bases short, with 9 bases between. The germline CDR1 and CDR2 sequences are MNHEY and SVGAGI. The study ran its PCR with 60 Vbeta and 13 Jbeta primers. Assay used: immunoSEQ multiplex PCR; TCRdb lists only in-frame clones, some missing. In the table there are 55,000 to 70,000 clones, under 85% of which are singletons. The TCR sequence derives from a woman aged 60-75 years in good health and CMV-seropositive. The genes are TRBV6-5 and TRBJ1-5; the D gene is possibly TRBD1 (5 bases). The material sequenced was PBMCs. The CDR3 sequence: CASSPRDSNQPQHF. The CDR3 DNA reads TGTGCCAGCAGCCCCAGGGATAGCAATCAGCCCCAGCATTTT.